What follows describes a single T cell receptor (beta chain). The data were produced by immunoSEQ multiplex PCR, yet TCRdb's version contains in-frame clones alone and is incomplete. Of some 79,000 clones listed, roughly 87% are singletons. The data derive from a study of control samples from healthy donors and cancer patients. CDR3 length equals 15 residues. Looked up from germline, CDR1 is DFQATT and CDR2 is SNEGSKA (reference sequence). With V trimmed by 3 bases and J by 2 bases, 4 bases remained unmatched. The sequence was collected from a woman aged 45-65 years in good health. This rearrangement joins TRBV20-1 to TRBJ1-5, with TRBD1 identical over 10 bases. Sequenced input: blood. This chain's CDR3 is CSASTGTGGNQPQHF. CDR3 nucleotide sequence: TGCAGTGCTAGTACCGGGACAGGGGGCAATCAGCCCCAGCATTTT.